These 16 T cell receptor beta chains share one sample of origin, sequenced in a study of shared clonotypes between healthy human individuals. Cells designated naive CD8 were CD45RO-negative and were positively selected for CCR7, with terminally differentiated effector memory CD45RA+ cells excluded. The method was immunoSEQ multiplex PCR; TCRdb's version includes in-frame clones alone and lacks a portion of them. The profile shows fewer than 1 million clones, roughly 96% of them singletons. Source material: naive CD8+ T cells sorted from blood. All receptors come from a man aged 25-40 years in good health.

The V call is TRBV13, the J call TRBJ2-1; 10 bases map to TRBD2. This CDR3 has 16 residues. Trimming cost V 5 bases and J 5 bases; bases outside gene matches: 9. The germline gives CDR1 PRHDT, CDR2 FYEKMQ (reference sequence). CDR3 in DNA: TGTGCCAGCAGCAGTGACGCCGGGACTAGCGACAATGAGCAGTTCTTC. Amino acids: CASSSDAGTSDNEQFF.

This chain links TRBV7-7 with TRBJ2-3; D might be TRBD2 (5 bases). Trimming left V 2 bases short and J 4 bases short, with 13 bases between. Germline V lookup: CDR1 SSHAT, CDR2 FNYEAQ (reference sequence). The CDR3 has 15 amino acids. The chain's CDR3 is CASSLRPGGADTQYF. The CDR3 DNA is TGTGCCAGCAGCTTACGACCCGGAGGTGCAGATACGCAGTATTTT.

This clone was detected once. The chain joins TRBV5-4 to TRBJ2-7; 9 bases map to TRBD1. Germline V gives CDR1 SGHNT, CDR2 YYREEE (reference sequence). The CDR3 loop spans 14 amino acids. The trim removed 3 bases at V and 4 bases at J, leaving 5 bases unmatched. The chain's CDR3 is CASSSGTGLYEQYF. In nucleotides, the CDR3 is TGTGCCAGCAGCTCGGGGACAGGGTTGTACGAGCAGTACTTC. The whole variable domain, filled in from reference TRBV5-4 and TRBJ2-7, reads ETGVTQSPTHLIKTRGQQVTLRCSSQSGHNTVSWYQQALGQGPQFIFQYYREEENGRGNFPPRFSGLQFPNYSSELNVNALELDDSALYLCASSSGTGLYEQYFGPGTRLTVT.

This clone was found once. The chain couples TRBV6-1 to TRBJ2-1, with D perhaps assigned TRBD1 or TRBD2 (5 bases each). CDR3 length equals 11 residues. Germline V lookup: CDR1 MNHNS, CDR2 SASEGT. The V gene lost 11 bases and the J gene lost 7 bases, with 12 bases spanning the gap. CDR3 residues: CAVLWGNEQFF. The CDR3 region has the DNA TGTGCCGTGCTTTGGGGGAATGAGCAGTTCTTC.

The V call is TRBV4-1, the J call TRBJ2-3; no firm D call. The CDR3 runs to 13 residues. The V gene's germline CDR1 is MGHRA and CDR2 YSYEKL. V lost 1 base and J 2 bases, leaving 4 bases between the germline ends. CDR3 DNA: TGCGCCAGCAGCCAAGTCTTCACAGATACGCAGTATTTT. This codes for CASSQVFTDTQYF.

The table lists this clone with a count of one. The chain links TRBV9 to TRBJ2-7, with 9 bases aligning to TRBD2. CDR1 is SGDLS and CDR2 is YYNGEE in the germline V gene. This CDR3 comprises 15 residues. Trimming cost V 0 bases and J 7 bases; bases outside gene matches: 8. The CDR3 DNA is TGTGCCAGCAGCGTAGATGCTAGCGGGATAGTAGAGCAGTACTTC. This encodes CASSVDASGIVEQYF.

The chain combines TRBV29-1 with TRBJ2-3; D is undetermined. Germline V gene data show CDR1 as SQVTM and CDR2 as ANQGSEA. The CDR3 runs to 15 residues. Trimming removed 0 bases at V and 2 bases at J, with 12 bases between. CDR3 nucleotides: TGCAGCGTTGAAGATCTGGGCGGATTCACAGATACGCAGTATTTT. Amino acid sequence: CSVEDLGGFTDTQYF.

The chain recombines TRBV27 with TRBJ2-7; possibly TRBD2 for D (5 bases). The germline V and J ends were trimmed by 3 bases and 6 bases, with 9 bases remaining between them. CDR3 length: 12 amino acids. The germline CDR1 and CDR2 sequences are MNHEY and SMNVEV (reference sequence). DNA for the CDR3: TGTGCCAGCAGTTTCCCGGGAACCGAGCAGTACTTC. It encodes CASSFPGTEQYF.

J is TRBJ2-7 and V is TRBV4-1; 7 bases align to TRBD2. The length of the CDR3 is 15 residues. J lost 3 bases, V lost 1 base, and 6 bases had no gene match. Per the germline V gene, CDR1 is MGHRA and CDR2 is YSYEKL. CDR3 protein: CASSQGWSGNYEQYF. CDR3 DNA: TGCGCCAGCAGCCAAGGCTGGAGCGGGAACTACGAGCAGTACTTC.

J is TRBJ2-7 and V is TRBV4-1; a possible D gene is TRBD2 (5 bases). Germline V gene sequence: CDR1 MGHRA, CDR2 YSYEKL. This CDR3 has 16 amino acids. With 0 bases removed from V and 3 bases from J, the gap between germline ends came to 15 bases. In DNA, the CDR3 is TGCGCCAGCAGCCAAGAACACGGGATCGAGGTCTACGAGCAGTACTTC. It codes for CASSQEHGIEVYEQYF.

The chain recombines TRBV11-2 with TRBJ1-4, with 7 nucleotides matching TRBD1. The trim removed 5 bases at V and 8 bases at J, leaving 8 bases unmatched. Germline-derived CDR1 and CDR2 are SGHAT and FQNNGV. The CDR3 loop spans 14 amino acids. CDR3: CASSTTGFREKLFF. The CDR3 bases are TGTGCCAGCAGCACGACAGGGTTTCGGGAAAAACTGTTTTTT.

The chain recombines TRBV27 with TRBJ1-3; no definite D call. V was cut by 2 bases and J by 0 bases, with 11 bases left in between. Germline CDR1 MNHEY, CDR2 SMNVEV (reference sequence). CDR3 size: 16 residues. The CDR3 loop is CASSLNWADSGNTIYF. The CDR3 DNA reads TGTGCCAGCAGTTTAAATTGGGCAGACTCTGGAAACACCATATATTTT.

The chain combines TRBV30 with TRBJ2-3, with no clear D. Germline-derived CDR1 and CDR2 are GTSNPN and SVGIG (reference sequence). The CDR3 is 12 amino acids. Between the trimmed V and J ends, which lost 3 bases and 5 bases, there was a span of 9 bases. CDR3 sequence: CAWSGRLDTQYF. DNA of the CDR3: TGTGCCTGGAGCGGAAGACTAGATACGCAGTATTTT. Variable domain in full (rest from reference TRBV30 and TRBJ2-3): SQTIHQWPATLVQPVGSPLSLECTVEGTSNPNLYWYRQAAGRGLQLLFYSVGIGQISSEVPQNLSASRPQDRQFILSSKKLLLSDSGFYLCAWSGRLDTQYFGPGTRLTVL.

This chain joins TRBV7-3 and TRBJ2-3, with 9 bases matching TRBD2. CDR1 is SGHTA and CDR2 is FQGTGA in the germline V gene. After removal of 4 bases from V and 4 bases from J, the junction contained 6 bases not matched to a gene. The CDR3 is 15 residues long. CDR3 amino acids: CASSWAGGPSDTQYF. The CDR3 region has the DNA TGTGCCAGCAGCTGGGCGGGAGGGCCCTCAGATACGCAGTATTTT.

The J gene is TRBJ2-3, the V gene TRBV5-4; TRBD2 aligns across 10 bases. The junction had 5 bases not matched to a gene; V was cut back by 4 bases and J by 3 bases. Germline V gene data show CDR1 as SGHNT and CDR2 as YYREEE (reference sequence). This CDR3 comprises 15 residues. CDR3 region: CASSLAGVGTDTQYF. CDR3 bases: TGTGCCAGCAGCCTAGCGGGAGTTGGGACAGATACGCAGTATTTT. Filled out from reference TRBV5-4 and TRBJ2-3, the complete variable domain reads ETGVTQSPTHLIKTRGQQVTLRCSSQSGHNTVSWYQQALGQGPQFIFQYYREEENGRGNFPPRFSGLQFPNYSSELNVNALELDDSALYLCASSLAGVGTDTQYFGPGTRLTVL.

This chain joins TRBV7-9 and TRBJ2-7; maybe TRBD1 (5 bases). V was shortened by 0 bases and J by 12 bases, with 12 bases between the two germline ends. This CDR3 region has 12 residues. The germline gives CDR1 SEHNR, CDR2 FQNEAQ (reference sequence). The CDR3 protein is CASSLATSGWYF. The DNA of the CDR3 is TGTGCCAGCAGCTTAGCTACGTCAGGGTGGTACTTC.